This TCR beta chain was sequenced during a study of shared clonotypes between healthy human individuals. A few counts support this clone. Sequencing was performed with immunoSEQ multiplex PCR; in TCRdb, only in-frame clones are kept and a portion is missing. In the table there are more than 900,000 clones, approximately 78% of which are singletons. CDR1 is SGHRS, CDR2 YFSETQ, per germline. The CDR3 is made up of 15 amino acids. V was pared by 4 bases and J by 2 bases, with 15 bases between. The chain joins TRBV5-1 to TRBJ2-5; a possible D gene is TRBD2 (5 bases). The source material was memory CD4+ T cells from PBMCs. Subset specified: CD45RA-negative fraction. The receptor was isolated from a man in his late teens or twenties in good health. Some clones in this sample may be carry-over from other donors' samples. The CDR3 reads CASSRVLGSQETQYF. The DNA of the CDR3 is TGCGCCAGCAGCCGGGTCCTTGGGAGTCAAGAGACCCAGTACTTC.